This note documents a single T cell receptor (beta chain) sequence. This PCR relied on a set of 60 Vbeta primers and 13 Jbeta primers. The assay was immunoSEQ multiplex PCR, and TCRdb's table has in-frame clones only and misses some. This sample has approximately 120,000 clones, with 76% found just once. The CDR3 is 14 residues long. The germline V and J ends were trimmed by 1 base and 2 bases, with 8 bases remaining between them. CDR1 and CDR2 from the germline V gene are SGHAT and FQDESV (reference sequence). These data are taken from a study of cytomegalovirus exposure and HLA in healthy donors. The clonotype originates from a woman between 45 and 60 years old in good health and CMV-seropositive. The sequencing sample was made of PBMCs. V usage is TRBV11-1 and J usage is TRBJ2-5; weak D call: TRBD1 (6 bases). The CDR3 loop reads CASSLGRGQETQYF. The CDR3 coding sequence is TGTGCCAGCAGCTTAGGCAGGGGACAAGAGACCCAGTACTTC.